The 21 T cell receptor beta chains below were found in one sample sequenced in a study of blood T cell repertoires in COVID-19. Sequencing was performed with immunoSEQ multiplex PCR; in TCRdb, only in-frame clones are kept and a portion is missing. The data show tens of thousands of clones, about 85% seen once. Material: peripheral blood. The source of these receptors is a human donor in a cohort sampled during active COVID-19.

The rearrangement links TRBV3-1 (or the pseudogene TRBV3-2) to TRBJ2-5; 7 positions match TRBD1. The CDR3 is made up of 16 amino acids. J lost 5 bases, V lost 4 bases, and 13 bases had no gene match. Germline CDR1 is LGHDT and CDR2 is YNNKEL (reference sequence). CDR3 amino acids: CASSPAGTALGETQYF. The CDR3 DNA follows: TGTGCCAGCAGCCCGGCCGGGACAGCCCTTGGGGAGACCCAGTACTTC.

The rearrangement links TRBV5-1 to TRBJ1-2; TRBD1 might be the D (5 bases). Trimming removed 4 bases from V and 1 base from J, with 11 bases in between. Germline CDR1 is SGHRS and CDR2 is YFSETQ. The CDR3 is 14 amino acids. In DNA, the CDR3 is TGCGCCAGCAGCCCGTCGGGGGTTAACTATGGCTACACCTTC. This gives the protein CASSPSGVNYGYTF. The entire variable domain, with the rest obtained from reference TRBV5-1 and TRBJ1-2, is as follows: KAGVTQTPRYLIKTRGQQVTLSCSPISGHRSVSWYQQTPGQGLQFLFEYFSETQRNKGNFPGRFSGRQFSNSRSEMNVSTLELGDSALYLCASSPSGVNYGYTFGSGTRLTVV.

V gene TRBV28 combines with J gene TRBJ1-1; no clear D gene. Per the germline V gene, CDR1 is MDHEN and CDR2 is SYDVKM. The CDR3 extends over 13 amino acids. V was cut by 11 bases and J by 0 bases, with 13 bases left in between. CDR3 sequence reads: CACHKSMNTEAFF. In DNA, the CDR3 is TGTGCCTGCCATAAGAGTATGAACACTGAAGCTTTCTTT.

This rearrangement joins TRBV5-1 to TRBJ2-6; weak D call: TRBD1 (5 bases). The CDR3 covers 18 residues. Trimming took 1 base from V and 0 from J, leaving 14 bases between them. Looked up from germline, CDR1 is SGHRS and CDR2 is YFSETQ. The chain's CDR3 is CASSLRGPTDSGANVLTF. CDR3 sequence (DNA): TGCGCCAGCAGCTTGAGGGGCCCGACGGACTCTGGGGCCAACGTCCTGACTTTC.

The gene calls are TRBV6-5 and TRBJ2-2; 7 nucleotides agree with TRBD2. Looked up from germline, CDR1 is MNHEY and CDR2 is SVGAGI. CDR3 size: 15 residues. V trimming: 5 bases; J trimming: 1 base; junction bases outside the gene matches: 4. The CDR3 nucleotides are TGTGCCAGCAGTATGCGGGGGTGGAACACCGGGGAGCTGTTTTTT. Residues: CASSMRGWNTGELFF.

The chain is built from TRBV9 and TRBJ1-2; D call uncertain. V was pared by 3 bases and J by 5 bases, with 17 bases between. This CDR3 has 15 residues. Germline V lookup: CDR1 SGDLS, CDR2 YYNGEE. This chain's CDR3 is CASSGSSSSHYGYTF. The CDR3 region has the DNA TGTGCCAGCAGCGGATCATCGTCGAGCCATTATGGCTACACCTTC.

The gene calls are TRBV6-1 and TRBJ2-7, with no clear D. Germline-derived CDR1 and CDR2 are MNHNS and SASEGT. There are 12 residues in the CDR3. V lost 3 bases and J 2 bases, leaving 5 bases between the germline ends. CDR3 sequence reads: CASSDRTYEQYF. The CDR3 nucleotides read TGTGCCAGCAGTGACAGGACCTACGAGCAGTACTTC.

This clone showed up just a few times. The chain carries TRBV9 and TRBJ1-2; no clear D. V was shortened by 4 bases and J by 8 bases, with 21 bases between the two germline ends. CDR1 SGDLS and CDR2 YYNGEE come from the germline V gene. The CDR3 loop spans 15 amino acids. CDR3 sequence (DNA): TGTGCCAGCAGCCCGGAGATCATCAAGGGAGGGGGCTACACCTTC. Its translation: CASSPEIIKGGGYTF.

This clone is labeled as large (0.1 to 1%). The CDR3 spells CASSVAVQGGTDTQYF. The CDR3 DNA reads TGTGCCAGCAGCGTAGCGGTACAGGGGGGCACAGATACGCAGTATTTT. The chain joins TRBV9 to TRBJ2-3; the match to TRBD1 covers 8 bases. This CDR3 region has 16 residues. V shed 0 bases, J shed 1 base, and the junction held 4 bases outside the gene matches. Looked up from germline, CDR1 is SGDLS and CDR2 is YYNGEE.

The rearrangement uses TRBV3-1 (or the pseudogene TRBV3-2) and TRBJ2-3, with TRBD2 matching over 9 bases. Trimming at V came to 6 bases and at J to 4 bases, leaving 8 bases not matched to a gene. The CDR3 extends over 15 amino acids. Germline values: CDR1 LGHDT, CDR2 YNNKEL (reference sequence). The CDR3 nucleotides read TGTGCCAGCAGACCCAGCGGGGGGCGAGCAGATACGCAGTATTTT. This encodes CASRPSGGRADTQYF.

The chain has TRBV2 and TRBJ2-6; no definite D call. The V end lost 3 bases, the J end lost 0 bases, and 6 bases lay between the germline ends. Germline CDR1 SNHLY, CDR2 FYNNEI. This CDR3 contains 15 residues. In DNA form, the CDR3 reads TGTGCCAGCAGTGATATGGCCTCTGGGGCCAACGTCCTGACTTTC. As protein: CASSDMASGANVLTF.

V usage is TRBV9 and J usage is TRBJ2-1, with D tentatively TRBD1 (6 bases). CDR1 and CDR2 from the germline V gene are SGDLS and YYNGEE. The CDR3 sequence is 13 residues long. V was shortened by 4 bases and J by 10 bases, with 15 bases between the two germline ends. The CDR3 spells CASSPINRDEQFF. DNA for the CDR3: TGTGCCAGCAGCCCCATCAACAGGGACGAGCAGTTCTTC.

The chain carries TRBV29-1 and TRBJ2-1, with 7 bases fitting TRBD1. The CDR3 runs to 13 residues. The ends lost 4 bases at V and 5 bases at J; junction bases unmatched: 5. Germline V gene data show CDR1 as SQVTM and CDR2 as ANQGSEA. The CDR3 region is CSVVLGTDNEQFF. CDR3 coding DNA: TGCAGCGTTGTATTAGGGACAGACAATGAGCAGTTCTTC.

The chain combines TRBV30 with TRBJ2-3, with TRBD2 matching over 11 bases. The trim removed 5 bases at V and 3 bases at J, leaving 7 bases unmatched. CDR1 is GTSNPN, CDR2 SVGIG, per germline (reference sequence). The CDR3 sequence is 15 residues long. CDR3 DNA sequence: TGTGCCTGGTCCCCTAGCGGGAGGTGGACAGATACGCAGTATTTT. Protein: CAWSPSGRWTDTQYF.

The chain is built from TRBV29-1 and TRBJ2-1; TRBD1 agrees at 7 bases. Germline CDR1 reads SQVTM; CDR2 reads ANQGSEA. The CDR3 has 13 amino acids. Trimming took 4 bases from V and 9 from J; bases not matched to a gene: 9. The CDR3, as DNA: TGCAGCGTTGGTCGACAGGGCGAGAGTGAGCAGTTCTTC. This codes for CSVGRQGESEQFF.

This clone has just a few counts. The chain employs TRBV27 and TRBJ2-7; 12 bases line up with TRBD2. The germline CDR1 and CDR2 sequences are MNHEY and SMNVEV (reference sequence). V dropped 3 bases and J dropped 0; count of bases not matched to a gene: 6. CDR3 length: 17 amino acids. In nucleotides, the CDR3 is TGTGCCAGCAGTTTCTACCCGACTAGCGGGGGCTCCTACGAGCAGTACTTC. As protein: CASSFYPTSGGSYEQYF.

This clone is a singleton in its sample. The chain carries TRBV11-2 and TRBJ2-3; D not resolved. This CDR3 is 14 amino acids long. Germline-derived CDR1 and CDR2 are SGHAT and FQNNGV. V was trimmed by 3 bases and J by 0 bases, leaving 7 bases between them. The DNA for the CDR3 is TGTGCCAGCAGCTTCGCCGGGAGCACAGATACGCAGTATTTT. This codes for CASSFAGSTDTQYF.

The chain carries TRBV3-1 (or the pseudogene TRBV3-2) and TRBJ2-7; no reliable D call. CDR1 is LGHDT and CDR2 is YNNKEL in the germline V gene (reference sequence). The V end was cut by 1 base, the J end by 3 bases, with 4 bases between. This CDR3 has 12 amino acids. The CDR3 loop is CASSQGLYEQYF. The CDR3 DNA reads TGTGCCAGCAGCCAAGGGCTCTACGAGCAGTACTTC.

This clone occurred once. The chain has TRBV6-2 or TRBV6-3 and TRBJ2-5; 8 bases line up with TRBD1. V shed 7 bases, J shed 5 bases, and the junction held 9 bases outside the gene matches. Germline CDR1 is MNHEY and CDR2 is SVGEGT. This CDR3 is 14 amino acids long. CDR3 residues: CASTPGQERETQYF. The CDR3, as DNA: TGTGCCAGCACCCCGGGACAGGAAAGGGAGACCCAGTACTTC.

This chain uses TRBV7-8 with TRBJ2-1; 10 nucleotides align to TRBD2. Germline CDR1 and CDR2: SGHVS and FQNEAQ. Trimming removed 2 bases from V and 7 bases from J; junction bases left unmatched: 5. There are 15 residues in the CDR3. In DNA, the CDR3 is TGTGCCAGCAGCTTACTAGCGGGAGAAAAGAATGAGCAGTTCTTC. Translating it yields CASSLLAGEKNEQFF.

The chain couples TRBV5-1 to TRBJ2-5, with TRBD1 identical over 8 bases. Germline V CDR1 and CDR2: SGHRS, YFSETQ. The CDR3 contains 14 residues. V shed 3 bases and J 5 bases; nucleotides not matched to a gene: 6. The CDR3 reads CASSSTGVEETQYF. The CDR3 nucleotides are TGCGCCAGCAGCTCGACAGGGGTAGAGGAGACCCAGTACTTC.